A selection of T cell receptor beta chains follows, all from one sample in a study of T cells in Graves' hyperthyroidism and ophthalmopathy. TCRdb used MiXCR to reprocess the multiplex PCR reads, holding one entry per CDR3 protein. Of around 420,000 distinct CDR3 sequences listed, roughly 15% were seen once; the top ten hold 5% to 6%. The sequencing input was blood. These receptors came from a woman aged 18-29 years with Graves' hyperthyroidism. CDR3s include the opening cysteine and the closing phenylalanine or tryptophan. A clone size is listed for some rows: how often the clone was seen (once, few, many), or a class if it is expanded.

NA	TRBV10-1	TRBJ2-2	CASSETTLAGELFF
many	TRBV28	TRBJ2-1	CASSITGSSYNEQFF
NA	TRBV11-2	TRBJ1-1	CASSLDPRYQYAMNTEAFF
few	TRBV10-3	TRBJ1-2	CAHSGGPHSNYGYTF
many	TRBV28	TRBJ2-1	CASLYNEQFF
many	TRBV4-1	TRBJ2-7	CASSQGRQYEQYF
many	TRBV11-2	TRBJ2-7	CASSPGEWREVAYEQYF
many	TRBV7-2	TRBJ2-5	CASSSTETQYF
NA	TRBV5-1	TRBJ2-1	CASRYLAGGPGNEQFF
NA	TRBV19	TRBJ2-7	CASSNWGNYEQYF
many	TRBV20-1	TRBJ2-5	CSALTGQETQYF
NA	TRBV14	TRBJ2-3	CASSLGQGAGDTQYF
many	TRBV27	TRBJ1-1	CASSSLQGNTEAFF
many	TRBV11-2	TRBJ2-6	CASSLDRLAVASGANVLTF
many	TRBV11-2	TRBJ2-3	CASSHWGALMVQYF
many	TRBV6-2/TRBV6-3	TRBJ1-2	CASSYADSPYGYTF